A selection of T cell receptor beta chains follows, all from one sample in a study of blood T cells in healthy people across ages. Each CDR3 protein is one row after TCRdb ran MiXCR on the 5' RACE reads. Among 1 million or so distinct CDR3 sequences listed, 20% to 25% were seen once. This same sample was also taken into another study, of T cells of mothers and their children.

Sequencing used blood. All receptors come from a girl aged 2-10 years in good health. CDR3s include the opening cysteine and the closing phenylalanine or tryptophan. The order of the fields is V gene, J gene, CDR3 length, D gene, CDR3 protein. The D gene is left open where the match is weak.

>TRBV7-8|TRBJ2-3|19|TRBD2
CASSLPKGPSGGDTDTQYF
>TRBV28|TRBJ1-2|15|TRBD1
CASTTREGAPYGYTF
>TRBV4-1|TRBJ2-2|13|TRBD1
CASSPDRTGGLFF
>TRBV24-1|TRBJ2-1|17|.
CATSDNPDFLRHNEQFF
>TRBV4-2|TRBJ1-1|17|.
CASSHGVWGTQTTEAFF
>TRBV5-5|TRBJ1-1|15|TRBD1
CASSFIPKGATEAFF
>TRBV14|.|16|.
CASSQHVGLLSNEQFF
>TRBV7-9|TRBJ2-1|15|.
CASSSPTDGYNEQFF
>TRBV12-3/TRBV12-4|TRBJ2-1|14|.
CASSLSDGYNEQFF
>TRBV6-2/TRBV6-3|TRBJ2-5|11|.
CANPVQEAQYF
>TRBV6-5|TRBJ2-5|14|.
CASSYVLGQETQYF
>TRBV4-1|TRBJ1-4|12|.
CASSQAEEKLFF
>TRBV11-2|TRBJ1-4|13|.
CASSGEAREKLFF
>TRBV7-3|TRBJ2-3|13|.
CASSFTIEDTQYF
>TRBV4-2|TRBJ2-5|14|.
CASSEIQGRETQYF